The entry that follows covers one T cell receptor (beta chain) sequence. The sample belongs to a study of blood T cell repertoires in COVID-19. Here immunoSEQ multiplex PCR was the method, and the copy in TCRdb shows in-frame clones only, minus some. The sample carries 75,000 to 95,000 clones, approximately 91% recorded once. Sequenced input: peripheral blood. The TCR originated in a woman aged 80 or over with acute or convalescent COVID-19.

This CDR3 reads CASSPVSENTEAFF. The CDR3 coding sequence is TGTGCCAGCAGTCCGGTATCCGAGAACACTGAAGCTTTCTTT. The chain recombines TRBV28 with TRBJ1-1, with D unclear. CDR3 size: 14 residues. Germline CDR1 and CDR2: MDHEN and SYDVKM. V lost 5 bases, J lost 1 base, and 11 bases lay in between.